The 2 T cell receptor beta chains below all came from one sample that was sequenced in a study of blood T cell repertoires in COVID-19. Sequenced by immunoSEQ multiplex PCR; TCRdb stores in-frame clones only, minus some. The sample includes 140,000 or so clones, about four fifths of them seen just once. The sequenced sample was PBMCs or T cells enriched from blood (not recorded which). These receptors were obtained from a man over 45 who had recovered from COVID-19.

CDR3 nucleotide sequence: TGCAGCGTCTCCGGGACACCCTATGGCTACACCTTC. Its translation: CSVSGTPYGYTF. V and J are TRBV29-1 and TRBJ1-2; weak D call: TRBD1 (6 bases). This CDR3 region has 12 residues. V was pared by 6 bases and J by 4 bases, with 12 bases between. Per germline, CDR1 SQVTM and CDR2 ANQGSEA.

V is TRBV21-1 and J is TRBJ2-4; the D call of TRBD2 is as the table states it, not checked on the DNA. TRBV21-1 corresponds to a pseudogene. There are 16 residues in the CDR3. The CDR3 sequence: CASSKAREKAKNIQYF. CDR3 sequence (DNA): TGTGCCAGCAGCAAGGCCCGGGAGAAGGCCAAAAACATTCAGTACTTC.